These T cell receptor beta chains were read from a single sample in a study of blood T cells in healthy people across ages. TCRdb reprocessed the 5' RACE reads via MiXCR and lists one record per CDR3 protein. The sample gives some 1.6 million distinct CDR3 sequences, about 35% of which show up once; about 11% is in the top ten. Material for sequencing was blood. The source of these receptors is a woman aged 30 to 39 in good health. The CDR3 runs from the conserved cysteine through the conserved F or W. Each record gives: clone size, D gene, J gene, V gene, CDR3 DNA, CDR3 protein. The D gene is left open where the match is weak. The size of a clone is reported for some rows only, either as once, few or many, or as a class for expanded clones.

clone_size: few; d_call: -; j_call: TRBJ2-5; v_call: TRBV21-1; cdr3_nt: TGTGCCAGCAGCGAAACCCGGGGGAACTGGGAGACCCAGTACTTC; cdr3_aa: CASSETRGNWETQYF
clone_size: few; d_call: -; j_call: TRBJ1-1; v_call: TRBV9; cdr3_nt: TGTGCCAGCAGCGTAGGACTTGGGGGGAAAATGAACACTGAAGCTTTCTTT; cdr3_aa: CASSVGLGGKMNTEAFF
clone_size: -; d_call: TRBD2; j_call: TRBJ2-1; v_call: TRBV20-1; cdr3_nt: TGCAGTGCTAGAGTCGGGCTAGCGGGGGCCGCCGTGGTGTACAATGAGCAGTTCTTC; cdr3_aa: CSARVGLAGAAVVYNEQFF
clone_size: few; d_call: -; j_call: TRBJ1-2; v_call: TRBV13; cdr3_nt: TGTGCCAGCAGCTCGACGGGGGGTCTGGAAAATGGCTACACCTTC; cdr3_aa: CASSSTGGLENGYTF
clone_size: few; d_call: -; j_call: TRBJ1-1; v_call: TRBV9; cdr3_nt: TGTGCCAGCAGCAACCGGGACGGAGTGACTGAAGCTTTCTTT; cdr3_aa: CASSNRDGVTEAFF
clone_size: few; d_call: -; j_call: TRBJ1-2; v_call: TRBV30; cdr3_nt: TGTGCCTGGAGTAATAAGGGACAAGCTGGCGTTTATGGCTACACCTTC; cdr3_aa: CAWSNKGQAGVYGYTF
clone_size: -; d_call: -; j_call: TRBJ1-1; v_call: TRBV12-3/TRBV12-4; cdr3_nt: TGTGCCAGCAGGGAGGGGGGTCTGACCCTTGAAGCTTTCTTT; cdr3_aa: CASREGGLTLEAFF
clone_size: few; d_call: -; j_call: TRBJ2-1; v_call: TRBV27; cdr3_nt: TGTGCCAGCAGTCCAGGCGGGACCTCCTACAATGAGCAGTTCTTC; cdr3_aa: CASSPGGTSYNEQFF
clone_size: few; d_call: -; j_call: TRBJ2-1; v_call: TRBV20-1; cdr3_nt: TGCAGTGCTAGTGTGGGGGGGCCCGGCAATGAGCAGTTCTTC; cdr3_aa: CSASVGGPGNEQFF
clone_size: few; d_call: -; j_call: TRBJ2-5; v_call: TRBV20-1; cdr3_nt: TGCAGTGCTAGACCTTTTCTCGACTCCCTACAAGAGACCCAGTACTTC; cdr3_aa: CSARPFLDSLQETQYF
clone_size: few; d_call: TRBD1; j_call: TRBJ1-1; v_call: TRBV20-1; cdr3_nt: TGCAGTGCTAGAGGACAGGGTCTAGTCCTGAACACTGAAGCTTTCTTT; cdr3_aa: CSARGQGLVLNTEAFF
clone_size: -; d_call: TRBD1; j_call: TRBJ2-2; v_call: TRBV29-1; cdr3_nt: TGCAGCGTTGATAGGGGGCTGGGCGGGGAGCTGTTTTTT; cdr3_aa: CSVDRGLGGELFF
clone_size: few; d_call: -; j_call: TRBJ2-7; v_call: TRBV2; cdr3_nt: TGTGCCAGCTGTTACGGGAAGTCCTACGAGCAGTACTTC; cdr3_aa: CASCYGKSYEQYF
clone_size: few; d_call: -; j_call: TRBJ2-3; v_call: TRBV21-1; cdr3_nt: TGTGCCAGCAGCACTATCGGGAGGGCAGGGGCAGATACGCGGTATTTT; cdr3_aa: CASSTIGRAGADTRYF
clone_size: -; d_call: -; j_call: TRBJ2-7; v_call: TRBV6-5; cdr3_nt: TGTGCCAGCAGTTACTTGGGTGGGATCCAAGGGACCCGGTACTTC; cdr3_aa: CASSYLGGIQGTRYF
clone_size: -; d_call: TRBD1; j_call: TRBJ2-2; v_call: TRBV2; cdr3_nt: TGTGCCACTAACCGGGACAGCTCGAACACCGGGGAGCTGTTTTTT; cdr3_aa: CATNRDSSNTGELFF
clone_size: -; d_call: TRBD1; j_call: TRBJ1-2; v_call: TRBV20-1; cdr3_nt: TGCAGTGCCACACAGGGGAGTGAGAGTGGCTACACCTTC; cdr3_aa: CSATQGSESGYTF
clone_size: -; d_call: TRBD1; j_call: TRBJ2-6; v_call: TRBV7-3; cdr3_nt: TGTGCCAGCAGCGCTTGGGACAGGGCCTCTGGGGCCAACGTCCTGACTTTC; cdr3_aa: CASSAWDRASGANVLTF